The present T cell receptor (beta chain) was sequenced within a study of CD4+ T cells in melanoma. Clones were sequenced by immunoSEQ multiplex PCR, and TCRdb holds only the in-frame ones, with some missing. The profile shows about 9,600 clones, roughly 70% of them singletons. Study results and limitations: CD8+ T cell, macrophage and B cell function reportedly correlated with neoantigen-specific CD4+ T cells. In melanoma, neoantigen-specific CD4+ T cells reportedly differed in differentiation state.

About this clone itself: Its antigen is as yet unknown.

Deletions cut 6 bases from V and 1 base from J, with 20 bases between. Germline V gene sequence: CDR1 SGDLS, CDR2 YYNGEE. This CDR3 contains 17 residues. The receptor was derived from a human donor with melanoma. The chain combines TRBV9 with TRBJ2-1, with D perhaps assigned TRBD1 or TRBD2 (5 bases each). The material sequenced was cells from a culture (not recorded whether cultured in vitro). In nucleotides, the CDR3 is TGTGCCAGCAACGGGGCCCAGGGAGCAGGGTCCTACAATGAGCAGTTCTTC. Its protein is CASNGAQGAGSYNEQFF.